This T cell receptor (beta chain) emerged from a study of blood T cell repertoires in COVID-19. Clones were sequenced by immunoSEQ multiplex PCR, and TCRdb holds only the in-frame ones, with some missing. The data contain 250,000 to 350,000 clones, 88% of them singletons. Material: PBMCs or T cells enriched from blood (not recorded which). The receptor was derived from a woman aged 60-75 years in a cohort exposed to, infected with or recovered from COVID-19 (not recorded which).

CDR3 in amino acids: CASGLVAVGGITF. In nucleotides, the CDR3 is TGTGCTAGTGGTTTGGTAGCGGTAGGGGGAATCACCTTC. The chain links TRBV12-5 to TRBJ1-2, with a weak D call TRBD1 (6 bases). Trimming cost V 0 bases and J 13 bases, with 15 bases left between them. CDR1 is LGHNT, CDR2 FRNRAP, per germline. This CDR3 comprises 13 residues. Filled out from reference TRBV12-5 and TRBJ1-2, the complete variable domain reads DARVTQTPRHKVTEMGQEVTMRCQPILGHNTVFWYRQTMMQGLELLAYFRNRAPLDDSGMPKDRFSAEMPDATLATLKIQPSEPRDSAVYFCASGLVAVGGITFGSGTRLTVV.